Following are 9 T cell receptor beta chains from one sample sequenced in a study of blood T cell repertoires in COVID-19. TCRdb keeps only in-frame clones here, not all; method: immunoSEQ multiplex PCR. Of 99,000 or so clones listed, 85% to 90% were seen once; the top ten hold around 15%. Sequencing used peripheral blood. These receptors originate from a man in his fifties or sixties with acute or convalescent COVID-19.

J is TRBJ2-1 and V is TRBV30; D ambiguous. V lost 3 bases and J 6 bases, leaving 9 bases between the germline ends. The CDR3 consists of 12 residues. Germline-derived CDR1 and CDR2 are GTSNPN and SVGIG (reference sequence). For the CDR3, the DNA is TGTGCCTGGAGAGGAAGAGGCAATGAGCAGTTCTTC. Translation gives CAWRGRGNEQFF.

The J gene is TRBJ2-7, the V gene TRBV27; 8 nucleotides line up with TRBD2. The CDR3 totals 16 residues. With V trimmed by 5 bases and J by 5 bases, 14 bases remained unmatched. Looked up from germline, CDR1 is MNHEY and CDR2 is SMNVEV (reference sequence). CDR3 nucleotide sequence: TGTGCCAGCAGTCTCATAGCGGGAAATAAAGTGGACGAGCAGTACTTC. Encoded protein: CASSLIAGNKVDEQYF.

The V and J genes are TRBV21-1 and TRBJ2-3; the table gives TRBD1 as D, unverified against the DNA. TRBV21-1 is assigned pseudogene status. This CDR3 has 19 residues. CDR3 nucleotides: TGTGCCAGCAGCCCCCGTGGGATCGACAGGCAATCTAGCACAGATACGCAGTATTTT. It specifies CASSPRGIDRQSSTDTQYF.

The CDR3 loop is CASSLAGQRVAFF. The CDR3 coding sequence is TGTGCCAGCAGCTTAGCGGGGCAGCGAGTGGCTTTCTTT. This chain joins TRBV7-9 and TRBJ1-1, with a possible D match to TRBD1 (5 bases). CDR1 SEHNR and CDR2 FQNEAQ come from the germline V gene (reference sequence). This CDR3 spans 13 amino acids. Trimming pared 0 bases from V and 11 bases from J, leaving 13 bases between.

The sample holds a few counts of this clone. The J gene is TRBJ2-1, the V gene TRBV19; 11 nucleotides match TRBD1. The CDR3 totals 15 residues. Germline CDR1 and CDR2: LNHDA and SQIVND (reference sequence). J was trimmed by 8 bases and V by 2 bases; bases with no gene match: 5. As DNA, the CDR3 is TGTGCCAGTAGTATATCCCGGACAGGGGGCCATGAGCAGTTCTTC. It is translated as CASSISRTGGHEQFF.

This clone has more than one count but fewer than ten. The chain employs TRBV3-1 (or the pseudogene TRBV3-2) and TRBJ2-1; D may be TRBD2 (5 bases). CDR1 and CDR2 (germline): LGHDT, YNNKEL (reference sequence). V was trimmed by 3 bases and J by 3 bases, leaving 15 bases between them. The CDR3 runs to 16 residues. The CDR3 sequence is CASSQTTGMNYNEQFF. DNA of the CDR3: TGTGCCAGCAGCCAGACTACCGGGATGAACTACAATGAGCAGTTCTTC.

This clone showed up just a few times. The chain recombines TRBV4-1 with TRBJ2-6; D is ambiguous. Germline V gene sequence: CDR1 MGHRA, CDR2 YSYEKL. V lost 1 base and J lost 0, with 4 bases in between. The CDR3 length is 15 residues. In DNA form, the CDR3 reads TGCGCCAGCAGCCAAGTCAACTCTGGGGCCAACGTCCTGACTTTC. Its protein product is CASSQVNSGANVLTF.

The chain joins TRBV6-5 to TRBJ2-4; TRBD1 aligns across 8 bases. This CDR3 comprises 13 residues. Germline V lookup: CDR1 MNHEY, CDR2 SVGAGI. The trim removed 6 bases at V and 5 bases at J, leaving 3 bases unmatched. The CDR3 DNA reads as TGTGCCAGCAGGACAGGGGATCAAAACATTCAGTACTTC. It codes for CASRTGDQNIQYF.

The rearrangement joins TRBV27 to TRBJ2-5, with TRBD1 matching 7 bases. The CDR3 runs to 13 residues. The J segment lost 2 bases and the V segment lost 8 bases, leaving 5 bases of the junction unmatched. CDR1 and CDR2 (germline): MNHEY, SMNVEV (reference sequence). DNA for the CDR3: TGTGCCAGCCTATCGACAGGGCAAGAGACCCAGTACTTC. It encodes CASLSTGQETQYF.